Below are 15 T cell receptor beta chains sequenced from a single sample in a study of T cells in Graves' hyperthyroidism and ophthalmopathy (dated by TCRdb to the late 2010s). The library was produced with multiplex PCR. Sequencing took place on an Illumina HiSeq 2000. The TCR beta CDR3 regions were amplified from the RNA transcripts. For the first round of RT-PCR on the TCR CDR3, the HTBI primer set was used together with the Qiagen OneStep RT-PCR kit. TCRdb cleaned the public reads at Q25 with fastp, built clones with MiXCR and kept in-frame beta chains. Rows matching on CDR3 protein sequence are summarized as one entry with the most common DNA and genes. The sample table lists 410,000 or so distinct CDR3 sequences, under 15% of them with a count of one. Approximately 13% of the sample comes from the top ten. Sequences were obtained from blood. These receptors were taken from a man younger than 30 with Graves' ophthalmopathy.

This clonotype has ten or more counts. V is TRBV6-1 and J is TRBJ1-2; no clear D gene. The V end was cut by 11 bases, the J end by 3 bases, with 13 bases between. Germline V CDR1 and CDR2: MNHNS, SASEGT. This CDR3 spans 12 amino acids. The CDR3 DNA reads TGTGCCTGCGGAGAGCGCGACTATGGCTACACCTTC. It is translated as CACGERDYGYTF.

This clonotype came up many times. This chain connects TRBV6-1 to TRBJ1-2; D perhaps matches TRBD1 (5 bases). Germline loops: CDR1 MNHNS, CDR2 SASEGT. The V gene lost 3 bases and the J gene lost 3 bases, with 11 bases spanning the gap. The CDR3 spans 14 residues. CDR3 nucleotide sequence: TGTGCCAGCAGTGATTTAGGGGCCTACTATGGCTACACCTTC. Translation: CASSDLGAYYGYTF.

Of note for this clonotype: Relative to the germline gene, one junction end is altered; a read error may explain this. This sequence joins TRBV7-9 and TRBJ2-7; 10 bases are a match to TRBD2. This CDR3 has 14 amino acids. CDR1 and CDR2 (germline): SEHNR, FQNEAQ (reference sequence). CDR3 residues: CANSHRTSGYEQYF. As DNA, the CDR3 is TGTGCCAACAGCCACCGGACTAGCGGCTACGAGCAGTACTTC.

This clonotype was seen repeatedly, ten times or more. The gene calls are TRBV7-9 and TRBJ1-2; D gene ambiguous. Looked up from germline, CDR1 is SEHNR and CDR2 is FQNEAQ (reference sequence). The CDR3 extends over 14 amino acids. V lost 5 bases to trimming and J lost 5 bases, with 15 bases between them. Written as DNA, the CDR3 is TGTGCCAGCAGCCTAGACACCGCGGGATATGGCTACACCTTC. It codes for CASSLDTAGYGYTF.

This clonotype came up many times. This chain uses TRBV7-9 with TRBJ2-1, with D unresolved. This CDR3 has 12 residues. CDR1 and CDR2 from the germline V gene are SEHNR and FQNEAQ (reference sequence). Between the trimmed V and J ends, which lost 5 bases and 6 bases, there was a span of 8 bases. The CDR3 here is CASSRTGNEQFF. For the CDR3, the DNA is TGTGCCAGCAGCCGTACGGGCAATGAGCAGTTCTTC.

Here the CDR3 DNA reads TGTGCCACCAGTGCGGAAGAGACCCAGTACTTC. It yields the protein CATSAEETQYF. This chain uses TRBV24-1 with TRBJ2-5, with D unclear. The CDR3 has 11 residues. Trimming removed 5 bases from V and 3 bases from J, with 3 bases in between. Germline values: CDR1 KGHDR, CDR2 SFDVKD.

This clonotype showed up just a few times. This may arise from a read error, as a much more abundant clone is one base away. This chain uses TRBV30 with TRBJ2-3, with TRBD2 matching 7 bases. Germline V gene data show CDR1 as GTSNPN and CDR2 as SVGIG (reference sequence). The CDR3 sequence is 14 residues long. V shed 2 bases, J shed 4 bases, and the junction held 6 bases outside the gene matches. CDR3: CAWSMTSFADTQYF. CDR3 nucleotides: TGTGCCTGGAGTATGACTAGCTTCGCAGATACGCAGTATTTT.

In its sample, this clonotype was seen a few times. The genes are TRBV29-1 and TRBJ2-5; maybe TRBD2 (6 bases). The germline CDR1 and CDR2 sequences are SQVTM and ANQGSEA. V was trimmed by 4 bases and J by 5 bases, leaving 17 bases between them. The CDR3 totals 14 residues. The CDR3 protein is CSVAVAVPPETQYF. Written as DNA, the CDR3 is TGCAGCGTTGCTGTAGCGGTACCTCCGGAGACCCAGTACTTC.

This clonotype was detected ten times or more. The genes are TRBV27 and TRBJ2-7, with 11 bases aligning to TRBD1. From germline, CDR1 is MNHEY and CDR2 SMNVEV (reference sequence). The length of the CDR3 is 14 residues. V lost 2 bases and J lost 6; bases outside the gene matches: 3. The CDR3, as DNA: TGTGCCAGCAGTTTAGGGGACAGGGGGGCCGAGCAGTACTTC. Its protein is CASSLGDRGAEQYF.

The sample holds a few counts of this clonotype. The rearrangement links TRBV30 to TRBJ2-3; the match to TRBD2 covers 7 bases. Germline-derived CDR1 and CDR2 are GTSNPN and SVGIG (reference sequence). Trimming removed 4 bases from V and 2 bases from J; junction bases left unmatched: 6. There are 14 residues in the CDR3. The CDR3 coding sequence is TGTGCCTGGACGCGCGGGAGCCCCACAGATACGCAGTATTTT. It is translated as CAWTRGSPTDTQYF.

The chain employs TRBV6-1 and TRBJ2-7; maybe TRBD2 (5 bases). The CDR3 is made up of 16 amino acids. Germline CDR1 MNHNS, CDR2 SASEGT. V gave up 4 bases and J gave up 4 bases, with 20 bases separating them. The CDR3 nucleotides read TGTGCCAGCAGTGGAGCTCCTGGTTTCGGGATATACGAGCAGTACTTC. Protein sequence: CASSGAPGFGIYEQYF.

The table lists this clonotype with many counts. V gene TRBV13 combines with J gene TRBJ1-4; 9 nucleotides agree with TRBD1. Germline trimming cut 3 bases from V and 6 bases from J; bases unmatched to any gene: 8. The germline V gene encodes CDR1 PRHDT and CDR2 FYEKMQ (reference sequence). The CDR3 is 16 residues long. Here the CDR3 DNA reads TGTGCCAGCAGCTTGTCCCGGGACAGGGCCTATGAAAAACTGTTTTTT. Its translation is CASSLSRDRAYEKLFF. The full variable domain, with the rest looked up from reference TRBV13 and TRBJ1-4, is AAGVIQSPRHLIKEKRETATLKCYPIPRHDTVYWYQQGPGQDPQFLISFYEKMQSDKGSIPDRFSAQQFSDYHSELNMSSLELGDSALYFCASSLSRDRAYEKLFFGSGTQLSVL.

There are many counts of this clonotype. An end of the junction differs from the germline gene, which may be a read error. The gene calls are TRBV2 and TRBJ2-5, with D maybe TRBD2 (6 bases). Germline CDR1 is SNHLY and CDR2 is FYNNEI. The length of the CDR3 is 12 residues. The CDR3 region has the DNA TGCGCGAAGGTAGCGGCCCAAGAGACCCAGTACTTC. It specifies CAKVAAQETQYF. Full variable domain (missing parts from reference TRBV2 and TRBJ2-5): EPEVTQTPSHQVTQMGQEVILRCVPISNHLYFYWYRQILGQKVEFLVSFYNNEISEKSEIFDDQFSVERPDGSNFTLKIRSTKLEDSAMYFCAKVAAQETQYFGPGTRLLVL.

Ten or more counts support this clonotype. The CDR3 loop is CASSSSGRDNEQFF. The CDR3 DNA reads TGTGCCAGCAGTTCTAGCGGGAGAGACAATGAGCAGTTCTTC. V gene TRBV2 combines with J gene TRBJ2-1; 10 nucleotides match TRBD2. Germline V gene data show CDR1 as SNHLY and CDR2 as FYNNEI. Trimming removed 5 bases from V and 5 bases from J; junction bases left unmatched: 3. This CDR3 comprises 14 residues. The full variable domain, with the rest looked up from reference TRBV2 and TRBJ2-1, is EPEVTQTPSHQVTQMGQEVILRCVPISNHLYFYWYRQILGQKVEFLVSFYNNEISEKSEIFDDQFSVERPDGSNFTLKIRSTKLEDSAMYFCASSSSGRDNEQFFGPGTRLTVL.

Many counts were recorded for this clonotype. The chain has TRBV20-1 and TRBJ1-1, with unresolved D. The germline V gene encodes CDR1 DFQATT and CDR2 SNEGSKA (reference sequence). Trimming shortened V by 5 bases and J by 6 bases, and 19 bases separated the two germline ends. The CDR3 runs to 14 residues. In DNA, the CDR3 is TGCAGTGCTCGGACGACAAGGACGGACGCTGAAGCTTTCTTT. Its translation: CSARTTRTDAEAFF.